This is a list of T cell receptor beta chains from one sample in a study of cytomegalovirus exposure and HLA in healthy donors. Using immunoSEQ multiplex PCR, the repertoire was profiled, and TCRdb retains in-frame clones only, with some absent. This table holds around 130,000 clones, about 74% found once. The source material was PBMCs. These receptors came from a woman in her fifties or sixties in good health and CMV-seronegative. The CDR3 runs from the conserved cysteine through the conserved F or W. A D gene is named only where the DNA matches it firmly. Size is omitted from some rows. Given values are once, few, many or a class for expanded clones.

j_call v_call clone_size d_call cdr3_aa cdr3_nt
TRBJ1-2 TRBV5-1 NA NA CASSLDRHGYTF TGCGCCAGCAGCTTGGACAGGCATGGCTACACCTTC
TRBJ2-2 TRBV19 NA TRBD1 CASRRGQGVLTGELFF TGTGCCAGTAGGCGGGGACAGGGGGTCCTCACCGGGGAGCTGTTTTTT
TRBJ2-1 TRBV7-8 once TRBD2 CASSLISGGDNEQFF TGTGCCAGCAGCTTAATCAGCGGGGGAGACAATGAGCAGTTCTTC
TRBJ2-1 TRBV19 NA NA CASSRGRGQSYNEQFF TGTGCCAGTAGTAGGGGCCGCGGACAGAGCTACAATGAGCAGTTCTTC
TRBJ2-7 TRBV9 NA NA CASSVVLGAGEQYF TGTGCCAGCAGCGTAGTTTTGGGGGCGGGTGAGCAGTACTTC
TRBJ1-3 TRBV13 NA TRBD1 CASSPFRTGGNTIYF TGTGCCAGCAGCCCATTCCGGACAGGGGGAAACACCATATATTTT
TRBJ2-1 TRBV5-5 NA TRBD1 CASSWDGTGWRDEQFF TGTGCCAGCAGCTGGGACGGGACAGGGTGGCGGGATGAGCAGTTCTTC
TRBJ2-5 TRBV5-4 NA NA CASNPGGRGVAETQYF TGTGCCAGCAACCCAGGAGGCAGGGGAGTTGCGGAGACCCAGTACTTC
TRBJ2-6 TRBV19 NA NA CASSSSLLSSGANVLTF TGTGCCAGTAGTTCTAGCCTTCTCTCTTCTGGGGCCAACGTCCTGACTTTC
TRBJ2-7 TRBV29-1 few TRBD2 CSVLSGRVYDEQYF TGCAGCGTTTTAAGCGGGAGGGTTTATGACGAGCAGTACTTC
TRBJ2-7 TRBV6-5 NA NA CASSYQGSYEQYF TGTGCCAGCAGTTATCAGGGGTCCTACGAGCAGTACTTC
TRBJ1-2 TRBV30 NA NA CAWSLARSYGYTF TGTGCCTGGAGCCTAGCTCGGAGCTATGGCTACACCTTC
TRBJ2-7 TRBV10-3 NA TRBD2 CAIGGTSGRTLREQYF TGTGCCATCGGCGGTACTAGCGGGAGGACCCTCCGGGAGCAGTACTTC
TRBJ1-5 TRBV6-6 NA NA CASISGNSNQPQHF TGTGCCAGCATCTCAGGTAATAGCAATCAGCCCCAGCATTTT
TRBJ1-6 TRBV6-1 NA NA CASSEGRYNSPLHF TGTGCCAGCAGTGAGGGGCGCTATAATTCACCCCTCCACTTT
TRBJ2-1 TRBV7-6 NA NA CASRRDNEQFF TGTGCCAGCCGACGGGACAATGAGCAGTTCTTC
TRBJ2-7 TRBV2 NA NA CASSEGSWYEQYF TGTGCCAGCAGTGAGGGGAGCTGGTACGAGCAGTACTTC
TRBJ2-2 TRBV25-1 NA TRBD1 CASSRQGVTGELFF TGTGCCAGCAGTCGACAGGGGGTCACCGGGGAGCTGTTTTTT
TRBJ2-1 TRBV5-1 NA NA CASSLFSNEQFF TGCGCCAGCAGCTTGTTTAGCAATGAGCAGTTCTTC
TRBJ1-5 TRBV27 few TRBD1 CASSTGQVGSNQPQHF TGTGCCAGCAGTACGGGACAGGTCGGCAGCAATCAGCCCCAGCATTTT
TRBJ2-3 TRBV9 NA TRBD2 CASSAGGPTDTQYF TGTGCCAGCAGCGCGGGGGGACCCACAGATACGCAGTATTTT
TRBJ2-1 TRBV7-3 NA NA CASSLTGSPYNEQFF TGTGCCAGCAGCTTAACGGGGAGTCCCTACAATGAGCAGTTCTTC
TRBJ2-7 TRBV28 NA TRBD2 CASSVGGSFSYEQYF TGTGCCAGCAGTGTGGGCGGGAGTTTTTCCTACGAGCAGTACTTC
TRBJ2-7 TRBV6-5 NA TRBD1 CASSSPGDSYEQYF TGTGCCAGCAGTTCGCCCGGGGACAGCTACGAGCAGTACTTC
TRBJ1-1 TRBV27 NA TRBD1 CASSLLSGRGYTEAFF TGTGCCAGCAGTTTGTTATCTGGCAGGGGGTACACTGAAGCTTTCTTT
TRBJ2-7 TRBV7-8 NA TRBD2 CASSLMASGRSSYEQYF TGTGCCAGCAGCTTAATGGCTAGCGGGAGGTCGTCCTACGAGCAGTACTTC
TRBJ2-7 TRBV6-6 NA TRBD2 CASRLGGLAGSYEQYF TGTGCCAGCAGATTGGGGGGGCTAGCGGGCTCCTACGAGCAGTACTTC
TRBJ2-1 TRBV5-8 NA NA CASSPRGLTLTNEQFF TGTGCCAGCAGCCCCAGGGGCCTGACACTCACCAATGAGCAGTTCTTC
TRBJ2-7 TRBV7-8 few TRBD1 CASSPTSIRTGRYEQYF TGTGCCAGCAGCCCCACCTCCATCCGGACAGGGAGGTACGAGCAGTACTTC
TRBJ2-7 TRBV5-4 NA TRBD2 CASSLGGGGLAYEQYF TGTGCCAGCAGCTTGGGGGGGGGTGGCTTGGCCTACGAGCAGTACTTC
TRBJ2-1 TRBV5-4 NA TRBD2 CASSLGGLAGYNEQFF TGTGCCAGCAGCTTGGGGGGACTAGCGGGGTACAATGAGCAGTTCTTC
TRBJ2-7 TRBV5-1 NA TRBD2 CASSLVGTLAGGPLIHEQYF TGCGCCAGCAGCTTGGTGGGGACTCTAGCGGGAGGGCCATTAATCCACGAGCAGTACTTC
TRBJ1-1 TRBV18 NA NA CASSPREGGSTEAFF TGTGCCAGCTCACCACGGGAGGGTGGGAGCACTGAAGCTTTCTTT
TRBJ2-2 TRBV5-6 NA TRBD1 CASSCRDSDYSNTGELFF TGTGCCAGCAGCTGTCGGGACAGCGATTACTCGAACACCGGGGAGCTGTTTTTT
TRBJ1-5 TRBV5-6 few NA CASSWGRTTGQPQHF TGTGCCAGCAGCTGGGGGAGGACTACGGGTCAGCCCCAGCATTTT
TRBJ2-7 TRBV7-6 NA NA CASSLARPQGREQYF TGTGCCAGCAGCTTAGCGAGGCCGCAGGGTCGAGAGCAGTACTTC
TRBJ2-2 TRBV7-9 NA NA CASTHGLATGELFF TGTGCCAGCACACACGGACTGGCCACCGGGGAGCTGTTTTTT
TRBJ2-1 TRBV19 NA TRBD1 CASSIDRGSDEQFF TGTGCCAGTAGTATTGACAGGGGGTCCGATGAGCAGTTCTTC
TRBJ1-1 TRBV14 NA TRBD1 CASSPGTGAINTEAFF TGTGCCAGCAGCCCAGGGACAGGGGCTATTAACACTGAAGCTTTCTTT
TRBJ1-2 TRBV5-6 NA TRBD1 CASSLPGGSANYGYTF TGTGCCAGCAGCTTGCCAGGGGGGTCGGCGAACTATGGCTACACCTTC
TRBJ1-2 TRBV9 NA NA CASSETGTPLGYGYTF TGTGCCAGCAGCGAGACCGGGACACCCCTGGGCTATGGCTACACCTTC
TRBJ2-3 TRBV2 few NA CASRKAEPTDTQYF TGTGCCAGCAGGAAGGCGGAACCCACAGATACGCAGTATTTT
TRBJ2-5 TRBV14 NA TRBD2 CASSEWGGSERETQYF TGTGCCAGCAGCGAATGGGGGGGATCTGAGCGAGAGACCCAGTACTTC
TRBJ2-7 TRBV28 NA TRBD1 CATYPRRGPYEQYF TGTGCCACCTACCCCCGCAGGGGGCCTTACGAGCAGTACTTC
TRBJ1-4 TRBV28 NA NA CASSPYTMDSNEKLFF TGTGCCAGCAGTCCATATACTATGGATAGCAATGAAAAACTGTTTTTT
TRBJ2-2 TRBV7-8 NA TRBD1 CASSFPGQGMAGELFF TGTGCCAGCAGCTTTCCGGGACAGGGGATGGCCGGGGAGCTGTTTTTT
TRBJ2-2 TRBV6-1 NA TRBD1 CASSRDRVTGELFF TGTGCCAGCAGCCGGGACAGGGTCACCGGGGAGCTGTTTTTT
TRBJ2-6 TRBV28 few NA CASRGLEGSGANVLTF TGTGCCAGCCGGGGACTGGAGGGCTCTGGGGCCAACGTCCTGACTTTC
TRBJ2-3 TRBV7-6 NA NA CASSFGGNTQYF TGTGCCAGCAGCTTCGGGGGAAATACGCAGTATTTT
TRBJ1-4 TRBV30 NA NA CAWSRTDEKLFF TGTGCCTGGAGCAGGACAGATGAAAAACTGTTTTTT